This T cell receptor (beta chain) was identified during a study of T cell responses to AZD1222 COVID-19 vaccine. At the level of the study: Analyses pooled second doses at about 4 or about 12 weeks. Findings and caveats of the study: Clonal diversity may have been underestimated, and the donors were mostly white British, with more females than males. Baseline antibody screening turned up just a handful of seropositive AZD1222 recipients. Unmutated variant regions are reportedly the target of nearly half of TCRs that are spike-specific.

The repertoire was sequenced with immunoSEQ multiplex PCR; TCRdb's copy has only in-frame clones and lacks some. This table has around 130,000 clones, roughly 90% appearing once. Turning to this clone: Its target is unknown.

The length of the CDR3 is 15 residues. V was cut by 4 bases and J by 5 bases, with 18 bases left in between. Germline V CDR1 and CDR2: SGHRS, YFSETQ. The sequences come from peripheral blood, collected on day 0 of AZD1222 vaccination. V usage is TRBV5-1 and J usage is TRBJ2-5; D unresolved. The TCR was taken from an adult in good health. As DNA, the CDR3 is TGCGCCAGCAGCCACTGGGATCCCGCTGGGGAGACCCAGTACTTC. Its protein is CASSHWDPAGETQYF.